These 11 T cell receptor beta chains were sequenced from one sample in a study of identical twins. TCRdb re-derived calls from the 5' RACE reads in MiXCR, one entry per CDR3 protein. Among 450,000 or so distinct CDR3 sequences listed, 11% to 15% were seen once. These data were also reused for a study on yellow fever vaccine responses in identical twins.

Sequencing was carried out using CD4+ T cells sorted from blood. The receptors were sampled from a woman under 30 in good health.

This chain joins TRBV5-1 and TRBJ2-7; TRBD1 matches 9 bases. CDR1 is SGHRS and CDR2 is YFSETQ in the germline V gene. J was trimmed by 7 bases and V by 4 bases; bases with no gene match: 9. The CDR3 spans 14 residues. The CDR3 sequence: CASSPGTGLREQYF. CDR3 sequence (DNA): TGCGCCAGCAGCCCGGGGACAGGGCTCCGAGAGCAGTACTTC. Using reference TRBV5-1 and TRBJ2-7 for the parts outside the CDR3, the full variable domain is KAGVTQTPRYLIKTRGQQVTLSCSPISGHRSVSWYQQTPGQGLQFLFEYFSETQRNKGNFPGRFSGRQFSNSRSEMNVSTLELGDSALYLCASSPGTGLREQYFGPGTRLTVT.

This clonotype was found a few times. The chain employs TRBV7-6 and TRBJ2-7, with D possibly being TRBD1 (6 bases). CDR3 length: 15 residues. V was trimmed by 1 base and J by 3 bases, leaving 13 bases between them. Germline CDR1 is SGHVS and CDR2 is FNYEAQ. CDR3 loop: CASSLVVGQNYEQYF. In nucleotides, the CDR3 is TGTGCCAGCAGCTTAGTCGTGGGACAAAACTACGAGCAGTACTTC.

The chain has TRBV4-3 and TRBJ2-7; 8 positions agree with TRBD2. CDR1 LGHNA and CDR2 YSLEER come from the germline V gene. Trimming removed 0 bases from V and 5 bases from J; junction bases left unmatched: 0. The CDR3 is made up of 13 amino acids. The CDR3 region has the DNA TGCGCCAGCAGCCAAGAGGGACTAGACGAGCAGTACTTC. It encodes CASSQEGLDEQYF.

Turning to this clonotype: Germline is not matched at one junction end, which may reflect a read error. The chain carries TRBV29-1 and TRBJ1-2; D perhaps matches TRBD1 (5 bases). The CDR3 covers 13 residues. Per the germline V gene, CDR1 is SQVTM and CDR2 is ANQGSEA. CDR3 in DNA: TGCGGCGTTGAAAATCGCAGGGAGGATGGCTACACCTTC. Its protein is CGVENRREDGYTF.

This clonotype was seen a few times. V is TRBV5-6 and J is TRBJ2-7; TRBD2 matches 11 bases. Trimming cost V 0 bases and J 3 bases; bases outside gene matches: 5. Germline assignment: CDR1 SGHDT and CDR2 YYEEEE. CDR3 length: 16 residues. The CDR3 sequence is CASSLGSGGAGYEQYF. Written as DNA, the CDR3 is TGTGCCAGCAGCTTGGGTAGCGGGGGGGCCGGCTACGAGCAGTACTTC.

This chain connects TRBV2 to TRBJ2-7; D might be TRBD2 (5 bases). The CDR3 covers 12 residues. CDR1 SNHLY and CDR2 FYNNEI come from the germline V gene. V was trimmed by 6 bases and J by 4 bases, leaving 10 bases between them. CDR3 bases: TGTGCCAGCAGCGGGGATCCATACGAGCAGTACTTC. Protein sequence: CASSGDPYEQYF.

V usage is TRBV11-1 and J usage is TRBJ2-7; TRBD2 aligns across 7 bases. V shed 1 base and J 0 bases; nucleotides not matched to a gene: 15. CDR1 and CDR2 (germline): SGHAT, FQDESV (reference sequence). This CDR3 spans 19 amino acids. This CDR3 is CASSLDRAASGYSSYEQYF. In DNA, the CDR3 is TGTGCCAGCAGCTTAGATAGAGCGGCTAGCGGTTATAGCTCCTACGAGCAGTACTTC.

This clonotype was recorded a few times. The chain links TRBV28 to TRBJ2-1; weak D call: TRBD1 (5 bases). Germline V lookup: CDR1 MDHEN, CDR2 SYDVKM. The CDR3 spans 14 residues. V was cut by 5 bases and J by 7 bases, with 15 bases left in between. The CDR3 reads CASSLPQGRNEQFF. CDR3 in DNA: TGTGCCAGCAGTCTCCCCCAGGGTAGGAATGAGCAGTTCTTC.

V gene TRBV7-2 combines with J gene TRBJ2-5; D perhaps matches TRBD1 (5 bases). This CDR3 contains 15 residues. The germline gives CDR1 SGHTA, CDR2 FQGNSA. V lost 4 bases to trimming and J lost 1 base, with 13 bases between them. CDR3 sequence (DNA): TGTGCCAGCAGCTCCCGGACAAAGACCCAAGAGACCCAGTACTTC. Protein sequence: CASSSRTKTQETQYF. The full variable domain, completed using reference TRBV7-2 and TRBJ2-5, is GAGVSQSPSNKVTEKGKDVELRCDPISGHTALYWYRQSLGQGLEFLIYFQGNSAPDKSGLPSDRFSAERTGGSVSTLTIQRTQQEDSAVYLCASSSRTKTQETQYFGPGTRLLVL.

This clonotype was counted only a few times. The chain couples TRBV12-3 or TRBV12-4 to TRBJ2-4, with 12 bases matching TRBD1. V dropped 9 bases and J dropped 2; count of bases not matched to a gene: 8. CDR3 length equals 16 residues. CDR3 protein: CASSGQGAWTKNIQYF. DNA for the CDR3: TGTGCCAGTTCGGGACAGGGGGCTTGGACCAAAAACATTCAGTACTTC.

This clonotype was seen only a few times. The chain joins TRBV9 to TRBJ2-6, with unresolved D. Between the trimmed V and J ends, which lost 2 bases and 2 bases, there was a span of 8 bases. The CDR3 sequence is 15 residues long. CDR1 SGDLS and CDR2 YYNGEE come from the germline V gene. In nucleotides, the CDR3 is TGTGCCAGCAGCGTTTTCGGGCCTGGGGCCAACGTCCTGACTTTC. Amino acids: CASSVFGPGANVLTF.